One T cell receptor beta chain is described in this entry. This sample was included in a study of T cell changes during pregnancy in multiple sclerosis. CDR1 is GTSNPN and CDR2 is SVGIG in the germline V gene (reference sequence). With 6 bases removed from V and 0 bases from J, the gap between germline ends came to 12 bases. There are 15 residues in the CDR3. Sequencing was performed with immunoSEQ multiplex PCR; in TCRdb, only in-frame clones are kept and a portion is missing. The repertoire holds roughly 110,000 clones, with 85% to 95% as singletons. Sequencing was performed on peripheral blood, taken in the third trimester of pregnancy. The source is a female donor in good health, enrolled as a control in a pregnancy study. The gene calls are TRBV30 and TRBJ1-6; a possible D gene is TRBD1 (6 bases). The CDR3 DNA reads TGTGCCTGTAACCAGGGGAGCTCCTATAATTCACCCCTCCACTTT. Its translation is CACNQGSSYNSPLHF.